This T cell receptor beta chain was profiled in a study of control samples from healthy donors and cancer patients. Here immunoSEQ multiplex PCR was the method, and the copy in TCRdb shows in-frame clones only, minus some. In the table there are roughly 120,000 clones, about nine tenths of which are singletons. V was pared by 4 bases and J by 4 bases, with 5 bases of the junction left unmatched. Germline V gene sequence: CDR1 SGHAT, CDR2 FQNNGV. The CDR3 is made up of 16 amino acids. This clone was counted a single time. Sequencing was done on a sample of blood. The V and J genes are TRBV11-2 and TRBJ2-5; 14 positions match TRBD2. The source is a woman between 18 and 30 years old in good health. The CDR3 protein is CASSSGTSGRGETQYF. The CDR3 nucleotides are TGTGCCAGCAGCTCAGGGACTAGCGGGAGAGGAGAGACCCAGTACTTC. Supplemented by reference TRBV11-2 and TRBJ2-5, the full variable domain reads EAGVAQSPRYKIIEKRQSVAFWCNPISGHATLYWYQQILGQGPKLLIQFQNNGVVDDSQLPKDRFSAERLKGVDSTLKIQPAKLEDSAVYLCASSSGTSGRGETQYFGPGTRLLVL.